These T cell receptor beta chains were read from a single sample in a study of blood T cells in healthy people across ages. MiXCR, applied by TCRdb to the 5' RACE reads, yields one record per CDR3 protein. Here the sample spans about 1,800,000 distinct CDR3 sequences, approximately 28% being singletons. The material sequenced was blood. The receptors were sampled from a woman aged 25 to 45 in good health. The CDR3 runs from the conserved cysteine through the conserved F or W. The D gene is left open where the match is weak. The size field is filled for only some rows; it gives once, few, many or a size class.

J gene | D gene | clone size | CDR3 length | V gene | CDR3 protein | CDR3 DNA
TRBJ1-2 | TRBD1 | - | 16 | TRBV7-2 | CASSLTGGSLHHGYTF | TGTGCCAGCAGCTTGACAGGGGGCTCCTTACACCATGGCTACACCTTC
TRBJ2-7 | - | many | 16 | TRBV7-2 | CASNHLLSTGRYEQYF | TGTGCCAGCAACCACCTTTTGTCTACAGGGCGCTACGAGCAGTACTTC
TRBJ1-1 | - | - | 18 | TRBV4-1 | CASSLHGGGLGATTEAFF | TGCGCCAGCAGCCTACACGGTGGCGGGCTTGGGGCGACCACTGAAGCTTTCTTT
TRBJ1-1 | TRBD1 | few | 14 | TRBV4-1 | CASSSIGTGTEAFF | TGCGCCAGCAGCTCCATAGGGACAGGGACTGAAGCTTTCTTT
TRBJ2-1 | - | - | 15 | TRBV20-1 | CSARDVSGGLYEQFF | TGCAGTGCTAGAGATGTGTCGGGGGGCCTCTACGAGCAGTTCTTC
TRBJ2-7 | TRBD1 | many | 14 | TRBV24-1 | CATSPGTGSNEQYF | TGTGCCACCAGTCCCGGGACAGGGTCCAACGAGCAGTACTTC
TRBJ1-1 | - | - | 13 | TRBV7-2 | CASTLGANTEAFF | TGTGCCAGCACCCTCGGAGCGAACACTGAAGCTTTCTTT
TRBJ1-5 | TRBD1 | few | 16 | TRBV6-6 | CASSARGQGGNQPQHF | TGTGCCAGCAGTGCCCGCGGACAGGGTGGCAATCAGCCCCAGCATTTT
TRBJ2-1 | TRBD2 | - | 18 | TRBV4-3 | CASSQDQRASGNYNEQFF | TGCGCCAGCAGCCAAGATCAAAGGGCTAGCGGAAATTACAATGAGCAGTTCTTC
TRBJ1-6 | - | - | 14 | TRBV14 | CASSQEARGGPLHF | TGTGCCAGCAGCCAAGAAGCGCGGGGGGGACCCCTCCACTTT
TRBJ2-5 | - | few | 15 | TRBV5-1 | CASKRTGTPQETQYF | TGCGCCAGCAAGAGGACCGGGACACCACAAGAGACCCAGTACTTC
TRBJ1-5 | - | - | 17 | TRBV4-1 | CASSQGRGGMSNQPQHF | TGCGCCAGCAGCCAAGGGAGGGGCGGTATGAGCAATCAGCCCCAGCATTTT
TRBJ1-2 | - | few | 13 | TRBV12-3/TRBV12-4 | CASRRSTGYGYTF | TGTGCCAGCAGGCGCTCGACAGGTTATGGCTACACCTTC
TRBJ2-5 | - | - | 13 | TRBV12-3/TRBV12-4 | CASRPLGGETQYF | TGTGCCAGCAGGCCTTTGGGGGGAGAGACCCAGTACTTC
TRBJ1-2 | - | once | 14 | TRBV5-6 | CASSLDAGDYGYTF | TGTGCCAGCAGCTTGGATGCGGGAGACTATGGCTACACCTTC
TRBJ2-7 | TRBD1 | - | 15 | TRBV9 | CASSPDPGQGYEQYF | TGTGCCAGCAGCCCGGATCCGGGACAGGGGTACGAGCAGTACTTC
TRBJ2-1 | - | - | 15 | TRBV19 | CASSIDLTLSDEQFF | TGTGCCAGTAGTATAGATTTAACCTTAAGCGATGAGCAGTTCTTC
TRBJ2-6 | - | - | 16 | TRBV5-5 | CASSLAGSMGADVLTF | TGTGCCAGCAGCTTGGCGGGGTCAATGGGGGCCGACGTCCTGACTTTC
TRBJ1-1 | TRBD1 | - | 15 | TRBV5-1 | CASSLEAGGYTEAFF | TGCGCCAGCAGCTTGGAGGCAGGGGGTTACACTGAAGCTTTCTTT
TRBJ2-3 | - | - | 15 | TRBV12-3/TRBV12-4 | CASRRLSRSTDMQYF | TGTGCCAGCAGGCGACTGAGCAGGAGCACAGATATGCAGTATTTT
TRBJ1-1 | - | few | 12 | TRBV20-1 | CSAPAQGTEAFF | TGCAGTGCTCCCGCCCAGGGAACTGAAGCTTTCTTT
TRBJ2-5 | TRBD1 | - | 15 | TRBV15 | CATSRAGRGKGTQYF | TGTGCCACCAGCAGAGCGGGCAGGGGGAAAGGGACCCAGTACTTC
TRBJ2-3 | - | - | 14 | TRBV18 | CASSPGVVSDTQYF | TGTGCCAGCTCACCAGGTGTGGTGTCAGATACGCAGTATTTT
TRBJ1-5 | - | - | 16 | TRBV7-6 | CASSLPGFRRDQPQHF | TGTGCCAGCAGCTTACCCGGGTTTCGAAGGGATCAGCCCCAGCATTTT
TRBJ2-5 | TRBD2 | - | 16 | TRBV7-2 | CASSIGASGSWETQYF | TGTGCCAGCAGCATAGGCGCTAGCGGGAGTTGGGAGACCCAGTACTTC
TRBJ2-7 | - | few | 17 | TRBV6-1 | CASSRGSVGPPRSEQYF | TGTGCCAGCAGTCGGGGGTCGGTGGGCCCACCTCGTTCCGAGCAGTACTTC
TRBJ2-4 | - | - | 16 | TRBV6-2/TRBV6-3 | CASSYSGVVAKNIQYF | TGTGCCAGCAGTTACTCGGGGGTCGTAGCCAAAAACATTCAGTACTTC
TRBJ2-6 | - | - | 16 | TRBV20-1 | CSARDLLGLGANARTF | TGCAGTGCTAGAGATCTTCTAGGACTTGGGGCCAACGCCCGGACTTTC
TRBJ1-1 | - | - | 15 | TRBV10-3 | CAISESATGNTEAFF | TGTGCCATCAGTGAGTCTGCGACAGGGAACACTGAAGCTTTCTTT
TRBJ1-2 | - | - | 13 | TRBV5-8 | CASSSQGFYGYTF | TGTGCCAGCAGTTCCCAGGGGTTCTATGGCTACACCTTC
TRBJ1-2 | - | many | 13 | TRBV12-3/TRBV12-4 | CASGADGRYGYTF | TGTGCCAGCGGGGCCGACGGACGATATGGCTACACCTTC
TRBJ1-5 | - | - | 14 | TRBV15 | CATSSEDPNQPQHF | TGTGCCACCAGCAGTGAAGATCCTAATCAGCCCCAGCATTTT
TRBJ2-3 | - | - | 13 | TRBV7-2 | CATKEGRKDTQYF | TGTGCCACCAAAGAGGGACGGAAAGATACGCAGTATTTT
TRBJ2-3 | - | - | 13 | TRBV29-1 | CSARGRNTDTQYF | TGCAGCGCACGAGGACGGAACACAGATACGCAGTATTTT
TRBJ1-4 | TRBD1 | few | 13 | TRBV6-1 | CASKDRVGEKLFF | TGTGCCAGCAAGGACAGGGTTGGAGAAAAACTGTTTTTT
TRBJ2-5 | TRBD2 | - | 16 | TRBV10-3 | CAISDLSGGAYNEQYF | TGTGCCATCAGTGATTTATCGGGGGGGGCCTACAATGAGCAGTACTTC
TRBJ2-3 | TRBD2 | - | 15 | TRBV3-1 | CPSSQQTSGADTQYF | TGTCCCAGCAGCCAGCAGACTAGCGGAGCAGATACGCAGTATTTT
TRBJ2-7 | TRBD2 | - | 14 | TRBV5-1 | CASSLSGRGDEQYF | TGCGCCAGCAGCCTTAGCGGGAGGGGTGACGAGCAGTACTTC
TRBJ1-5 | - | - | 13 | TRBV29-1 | CSVGVEGDQPQHF | TGCAGCGTTGGGGTGGAGGGAGATCAGCCCCAGCATTTT
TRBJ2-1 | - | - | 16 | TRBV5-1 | CASSQGLGGGYNEQFF | TGCGCCAGCAGCCAAGGCCTAGGGGGAGGGTACAATGAGCAGTTCTTC
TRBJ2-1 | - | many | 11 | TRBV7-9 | CASSPGLEQFF | TGTGCCAGCAGCCCAGGACTCGAGCAGTTCTTC
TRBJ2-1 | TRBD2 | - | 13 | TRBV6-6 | CASSYRGLNEQLF | TGTGCCAGCAGTTACAGGGGACTAAATGAGCAGCTCTTC